Listed below are T cell receptor beta chains from one sample, sequenced in a study of cytomegalovirus exposure and HLA in healthy donors. Sequencing was performed with immunoSEQ multiplex PCR; in TCRdb, only in-frame clones are kept and a portion is missing. The table has under 200,000 clones, roughly four fifths seen once. The specimen sequenced was PBMCs. The receptors derive from a woman between 45 and 60 years old in good health and CMV-seropositive. CDR3s include the opening cysteine and the closing phenylalanine or tryptophan. The order of the fields is clone size, J gene, D gene, V gene, CDR3 protein, CDR3 DNA. A D gene is named only where the DNA matches it firmly. Not all rows give a size; the values are once, few, many and, for expanded clones, a class.

size: NA
J: TRBJ1-6
D: NA
V: TRBV5-1
CDR3: CASSLRIEGSPLHF
DNA: TGCGCCAGCAGCTTAAGGATTGAGGGCTCACCCCTCCACTTT

size: NA
J: TRBJ2-7
D: TRBD2
V: TRBV5-4
CDR3: CASSGRSGGVYEQYF
DNA: TGTGCCAGCAGCGGGAGAAGCGGGGGCGTGTACGAGCAGTACTTC

size: NA
J: TRBJ1-5
D: TRBD1
V: TRBV19
CDR3: CASSRQGGLSNQPQHF
DNA: TGTGCCAGTAGTAGACAGGGGGGATTAAGCAATCAGCCCCAGCATTTT

size: NA
J: TRBJ2-1
D: TRBD2
V: TRBV5-1
CDR3: CASRTSGGALLAAVF
DNA: TGCGCCAGTAGGACTAGCGGGGGGGCCCTCTTAGCCGCAGTCTTC

size: NA
J: TRBJ2-6
D: NA
V: TRBV29-1
CDR3: CSVEVVRPGANVLTF
DNA: TGCAGCGTTGAAGTGGTGAGGCCTGGGGCCAACGTCCTGACTTTC

size: many
J: TRBJ2-3
D: NA
V: TRBV12-2
CDR3: CASRIGTSGDSDTQYF
DNA: TGTGCAAGTCGCATCGGGACTAGCGGGGATTCTGATACGCAGTATTTT

size: few
J: TRBJ1-1
D: TRBD1
V: TRBV29-1
CDR3: CSVDRGDNTEAFF
DNA: TGCAGCGTCGACAGGGGGGATAACACTGAAGCTTTCTTT

size: NA
J: TRBJ2-3
D: TRBD2
V: TRBV5-1
CDR3: CASSRSGGAFGTDTQYF
DNA: TGCGCCAGCAGCCGTAGCGGGGGGGCCTTCGGCACAGATACGCAGTATTTT

size: few
J: TRBJ1-3
D: NA
V: TRBV11-2
CDR3: CASSRDKTGLRLSGNTIYF
DNA: TGTGCCAGCAGCCGAGATAAGACAGGCCTAAGACTCTCTGGAAACACCATATATTTT

size: NA
J: TRBJ1-2
D: NA
V: TRBV1
CDR3: CTSSQDCLVSGMLFGYTF
DNA: TGCACCAGCAGCCAAGACTGCTTGGTCTCAGGGATGTTGTTTGGCTACACCTTC

size: NA
J: TRBJ2-7
D: TRBD1
V: TRBV7-6
CDR3: CASSLFSRGNEQYF
DNA: TGTGCCAGCAGCTTATTTTCCAGGGGGAACGAGCAGTACTTC

size: NA
J: TRBJ2-7
D: TRBD1
V: TRBV5-6
CDR3: CASSWGQASYEQYF
DNA: TGTGCCAGCAGTTGGGGACAGGCCTCCTACGAGCAGTACTTC

size: NA
J: TRBJ1-5
D: NA
V: TRBV15
CDR3: CATAGGGNQPQHF
DNA: TGTGCCACCGCGGGGGGGGGCAATCAGCCCCAGCATTTT

size: NA
J: TRBJ1-1
D: TRBD1
V: TRBV12-5
CDR3: CASGLGQGNTEAFF
DNA: TGTGCTAGTGGTTTGGGACAGGGGAATACTGAAGCTTTCTTT